This record concerns one T cell receptor beta chain sequence. The sample is drawn from a study of technical replicates of blood from several donors. Trimming took 6 bases from V and 0 from J; bases not matched to a gene: 7. Germline CDR1 and CDR2: MDHEN and SYDVKM. The CDR3 is 16 residues long. The protocol was immunoSEQ multiplex PCR, while the TCRdb copy is restricted to in-frame clones and leaves out a portion. The sample shows around 79,000 clones, around 90% of them seen only once. The sequence came from a human donor in good health. The rearrangement uses TRBV28 and TRBJ2-1; 8 positions agree with TRBD1. Material: T cells isolated from PBMCs. The CDR3 coding sequence is TGTGCCAGCAGCCCCCAGGGGGCCGGCTCCTACAATGAGCAGTTCTTC. It is translated as CASSPQGAGSYNEQFF.